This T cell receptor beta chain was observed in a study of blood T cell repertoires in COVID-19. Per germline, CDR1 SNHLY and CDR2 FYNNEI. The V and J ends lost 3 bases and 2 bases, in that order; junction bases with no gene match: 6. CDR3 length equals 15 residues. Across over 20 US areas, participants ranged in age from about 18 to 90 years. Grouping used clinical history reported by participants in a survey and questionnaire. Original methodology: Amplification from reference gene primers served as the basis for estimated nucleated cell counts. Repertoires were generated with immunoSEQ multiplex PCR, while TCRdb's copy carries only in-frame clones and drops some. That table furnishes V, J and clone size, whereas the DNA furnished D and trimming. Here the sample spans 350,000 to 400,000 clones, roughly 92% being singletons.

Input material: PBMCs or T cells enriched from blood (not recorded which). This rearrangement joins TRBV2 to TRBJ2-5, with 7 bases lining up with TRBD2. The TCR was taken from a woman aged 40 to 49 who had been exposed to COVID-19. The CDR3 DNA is TGTGCCAGCAGTGAGACTCGGGGGGAACAAGAGACCCAGTACTTC. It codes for CASSETRGEQETQYF.